What follows describes a single TCR beta chain. With 1 base removed from V and 0 bases from J, the gap between germline ends came to 6 bases. The length of the CDR3 is 14 residues. Germline V gene lookup returns CDR1 ENHRY and CDR2 SYGVKD. Resolution of symptoms, clearance, or two negative PCRs was present in recovered Cohort 3 donors. The sample comes from a study of blood T cell repertoires in COVID-19. The protocol was immunoSEQ multiplex PCR, while the TCRdb copy is restricted to in-frame clones and leaves out a portion. Of 150,000 or so clones in the sample, about 80% were seen once. The specimen was PBMCs or T cells enriched from blood (not recorded which). The chain has TRBV10-3 and TRBJ2-5; D may be TRBD1 (6 bases). The receptor comes from a woman in her fifties or sixties who had recovered from COVID-19. CDR3: CAISEWGHQETQYF. CDR3 nucleotide sequence: TGTGCCATCAGTGAGTGGGGGCACCAAGAGACCCAGTACTTC.